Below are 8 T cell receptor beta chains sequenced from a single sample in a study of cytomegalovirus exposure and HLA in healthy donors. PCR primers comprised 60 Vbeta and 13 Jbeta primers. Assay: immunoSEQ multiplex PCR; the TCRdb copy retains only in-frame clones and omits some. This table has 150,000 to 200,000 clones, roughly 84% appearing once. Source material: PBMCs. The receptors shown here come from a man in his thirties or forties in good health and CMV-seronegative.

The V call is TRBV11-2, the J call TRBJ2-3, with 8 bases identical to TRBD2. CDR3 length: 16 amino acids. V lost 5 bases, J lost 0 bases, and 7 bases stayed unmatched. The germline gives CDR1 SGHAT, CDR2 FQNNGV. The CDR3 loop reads CASSHRGGYSTDTQYF. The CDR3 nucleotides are TGTGCCAGCAGCCATCGGGGGGGCTATAGCACAGATACGCAGTATTTT.

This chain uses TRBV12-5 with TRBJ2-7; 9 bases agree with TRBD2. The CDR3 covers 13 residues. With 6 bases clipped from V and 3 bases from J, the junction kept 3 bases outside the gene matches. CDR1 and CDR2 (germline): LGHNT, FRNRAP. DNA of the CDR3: TGTGCTAGTGGATTTAGCGGGAGCTACGAGCAGTACTTC. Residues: CASGFSGSYEQYF.

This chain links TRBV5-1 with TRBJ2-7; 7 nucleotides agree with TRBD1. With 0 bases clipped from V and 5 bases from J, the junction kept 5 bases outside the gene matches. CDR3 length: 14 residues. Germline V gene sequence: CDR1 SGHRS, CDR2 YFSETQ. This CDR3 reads CASSLARGFNEQYF. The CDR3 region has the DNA TGCGCCAGCAGCTTGGCCAGGGGGTTTAACGAGCAGTACTTC. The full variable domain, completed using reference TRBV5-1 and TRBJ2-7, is KAGVTQTPRYLIKTRGQQVTLSCSPISGHRSVSWYQQTPGQGLQFLFEYFSETQRNKGNFPGRFSGRQFSNSRSEMNVSTLELGDSALYLCASSLARGFNEQYFGPGTRLTVT.

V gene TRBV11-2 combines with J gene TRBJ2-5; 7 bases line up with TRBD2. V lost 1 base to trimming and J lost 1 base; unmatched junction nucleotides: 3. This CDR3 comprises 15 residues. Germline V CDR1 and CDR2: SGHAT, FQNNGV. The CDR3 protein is CASSLVGGSQETQYF. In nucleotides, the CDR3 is TGTGCCAGCAGCTTAGTGGGAGGGAGCCAAGAGACCCAGTACTTC. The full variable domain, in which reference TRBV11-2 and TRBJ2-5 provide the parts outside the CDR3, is EAGVAQSPRYKIIEKRQSVAFWCNPISGHATLYWYQQILGQGPKLLIQFQNNGVVDDSQLPKDRFSAERLKGVDSTLKIQPAKLEDSAVYLCASSLVGGSQETQYFGPGTRLLVL.

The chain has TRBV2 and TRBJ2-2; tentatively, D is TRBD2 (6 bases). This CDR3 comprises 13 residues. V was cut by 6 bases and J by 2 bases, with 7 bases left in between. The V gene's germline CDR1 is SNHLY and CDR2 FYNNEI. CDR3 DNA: TGTGCCAGCAGCGGGAGAAACACCGGGGAGCTGTTTTTT. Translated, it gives CASSGRNTGELFF.

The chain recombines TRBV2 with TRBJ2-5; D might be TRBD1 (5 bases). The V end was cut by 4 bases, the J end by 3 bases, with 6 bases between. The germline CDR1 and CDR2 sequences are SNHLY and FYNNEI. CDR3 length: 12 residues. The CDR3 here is CASSVREETQYF. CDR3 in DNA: TGTGCCAGCAGTGTCAGGGAAGAGACCCAGTACTTC.

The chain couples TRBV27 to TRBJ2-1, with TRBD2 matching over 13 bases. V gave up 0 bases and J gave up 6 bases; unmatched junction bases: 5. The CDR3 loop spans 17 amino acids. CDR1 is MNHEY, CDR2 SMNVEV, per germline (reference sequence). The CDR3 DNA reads TGTGCCAGCAGTTTATCGGGGGGACTAGCGGGGCGCAATGAGCAGTTCTTC. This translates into CASSLSGGLAGRNEQFF.

The CDR3 protein is CASSLDSGRGETQYF. CDR3 nucleotides: TGTGCCAGCAGCTTAGATTCAGGCCGGGGGGAGACCCAGTACTTC. The chain combines TRBV7-2 with TRBJ2-5; possibly TRBD2 for D (6 bases). The V gene's germline CDR1 is SGHTA and CDR2 FQGNSA. V was clipped by 1 base and J by 5 bases, with 14 bases between them. The CDR3 is 15 residues long.